The TCR beta chain described here comes from a study of control samples from healthy donors and cancer patients. TCRdb keeps only in-frame clones here, not all; method: immunoSEQ multiplex PCR. The table lists approximately 160,000 clones, 85% to 95% of them singletons. The germline V gene encodes CDR1 ENHRY and CDR2 SYGVKD. The germline V and J ends were trimmed by 3 bases and 2 bases, with 1 base remaining between them. The CDR3 length is 12 residues. J is TRBJ1-4 and V is TRBV10-3; D call uncertain. This receptor was obtained from a woman between 18 and 29 years old in good health. The sequenced material came from blood. The chain's CDR3 is CAISDTNEKLFF. The CDR3 region has the DNA TGTGCCATCAGTGACACTAATGAAAAACTGTTTTTT.